The 28 T cell receptor beta chains in this list originate from one sample, sequenced in a study of radiation and T cells in renal cell carcinoma. Sequencing was performed with immunoSEQ multiplex PCR; in TCRdb, only in-frame clones are kept and a portion is missing. The repertoire has roughly 150,000 clones, about 88% of them found once; the top ten carry around 4.1%. Specified time point: baseline pretreatment blood. Documented treatment: 15 Gy SBRT to primary tumor, nephrectomy 4 weeks later. The sequencing used blood, collected from a patient whose treatment included radiotherapy and nephrectomy. The receptors originated from a woman in her 70s with renal cell carcinoma.

The chain couples TRBV14 to TRBJ2-7; D is perhaps TRBD2 (6 bases). The CDR3 runs 15 residues. V was cut by 1 base and J by 4 bases, with 14 bases left in between. Germline CDR1 and CDR2: SGHDN and FVKESK. DNA of the CDR3: TGTGCCAGCAGCCAAGGGGCCGGAGGGGTTTACGAGCAGTACTTC. It codes for CASSQGAGGVYEQYF.

The genes are TRBV18 and TRBJ1-1; D is uncertain. The CDR3 totals 14 residues. The germline V and J ends were trimmed by 5 bases and 3 bases, with 13 bases remaining between them. Germline CDR1 and CDR2: KGHSH and LQKENI. CDR3 protein: CASSVSSRDTEAFF. For the CDR3, the DNA is TGTGCCAGCTCAGTTTCTTCTCGGGACACTGAAGCTTTCTTT.

The genes are TRBV10-3 and TRBJ2-1; TRBD2 matches at 7 bases. Losses at the gene ends were 6 bases for V and 7 bases for J; bases not matched to a gene: 3. The CDR3 has 12 residues. Germline V lookup: CDR1 ENHRY, CDR2 SYGVKD. DNA of the CDR3: TGTGCCATCAGCTGGGAGGGGAATGAGCAGTTCTTC. Protein sequence: CAISWEGNEQFF.

The rearrangement joins TRBV9 to TRBJ2-7; TRBD1 matches 8 bases. This CDR3 is built from 13 residues. Germline V lookup: CDR1 SGDLS, CDR2 YYNGEE. V was clipped by 4 bases and J by 7 bases; unmatched bases: 7. CDR3 sequence (DNA): TGTGCCAGCAGCTCCGGACAGGGAAGGGAGCAGTACTTC. It specifies CASSSGQGREQYF.

This chain joins TRBV6-1 and TRBJ1-5; possibly TRBD1 for D (5 bases). Germline loops: CDR1 MNHNS, CDR2 SASEGT. The CDR3 covers 15 residues. Trimming left V 7 bases short and J 2 bases short, with 15 bases between. For the CDR3, the DNA is TGTGCCAGCACCGATAGGGGACTGGGCAATCAGCCCCAGCATTTT. This codes for CASTDRGLGNQPQHF.

This clone has a single count. This sequence joins TRBV28 and TRBJ1-1; tentatively, D is TRBD1 (6 bases). This CDR3 region has 15 residues. V lost 5 bases, J lost 5 bases, and 18 bases lay in between. Per the germline V gene, CDR1 is MDHEN and CDR2 is SYDVKM. The CDR3 loop reads CASSETGKVRTEAFF. CDR3 bases: TGTGCCAGCAGTGAAACAGGGAAAGTTAGGACTGAAGCTTTCTTT.

The rearrangement uses TRBV6-1 and TRBJ1-2; perhaps TRBD1 as D (6 bases). The CDR3 is 15 residues long. Trimming removed 5 bases at V and 3 bases at J, with 16 bases between. Germline assignment: CDR1 MNHNS and CDR2 SASEGT. The CDR3 bases are TGTGCCAGCAGTACCCGAAACAGGGTCGACTATGGCTACACCTTC. Protein sequence: CASSTRNRVDYGYTF.

V gene TRBV5-4 combines with J gene TRBJ2-7, with D possibly being TRBD1 or TRBD2 (6 bases each). The CDR3 consists of 15 residues. With 0 bases removed from V and 6 bases from J, the gap between germline ends came to 16 bases. Looked up from germline, CDR1 is SGHNT and CDR2 is YYREEE (reference sequence). The CDR3 sequence: CASSLGLAGEAEQYF. The DNA of the CDR3 is TGTGCCAGCAGCTTGGGTTTGGCAGGGGAGGCCGAGCAGTACTTC. The whole variable domain, remainder taken from reference TRBV5-4 and TRBJ2-7, is ETGVTQSPTHLIKTRGQQVTLRCSSQSGHNTVSWYQQALGQGPQFIFQYYREEENGRGNFPPRFSGLQFPNYSSELNVNALELDDSALYLCASSLGLAGEAEQYFGPGTRLTVT.

CDR3: CASGWVRGYTF. The CDR3 bases are TGTGCCAGCGGATGGGTACGTGGCTACACCTTC. The chain joins TRBV27 to TRBJ1-2; D not certain. Deletions cut 8 bases from V and 7 bases from J, with 11 bases between. CDR3 length equals 11 residues. Germline loops: CDR1 MNHEY, CDR2 SMNVEV (reference sequence).

The chain is built from TRBV5-1 and TRBJ2-5; possibly TRBD2 for D (7 bases). The ends were cut back, 4 bases at V and 2 bases at J, with 12 bases in the middle. Germline V CDR1 and CDR2: SGHRS, YFSETQ. CDR3 length: 14 amino acids. CDR3 amino acids: CASSRGGPQETQYF. Here the CDR3 DNA reads TGCGCCAGCAGCCGCGGGGGCCCACAAGAGACCCAGTACTTC.

The table lists this clone with a few counts. The V gene is TRBV4-2, the J gene TRBJ2-3; 8 bases map to TRBD2. V shed 2 bases and J 2 bases; nucleotides not matched to a gene: 9. There are 17 residues in the CDR3. Germline V gene sequence: CDR1 LGHNA, CDR2 YNFKEQ. The chain's CDR3 is CASSQSPGGGSTDTQYF. The CDR3 bases are TGTGCCAGCAGCCAATCCCCCGGGGGGGGATCCACAGATACGCAGTATTTT.

V and J are TRBV7-2 and TRBJ1-2; TRBD1 matches at 8 bases. The CDR3 is 16 amino acids. CDR1 and CDR2 (germline): SGHTA, FQGNSA. After removal of 1 base from V and 1 base from J, the junction contained 5 bases not matched to a gene. The CDR3 sequence: CASSLDRTGFNYGYTF. The CDR3 region has the DNA TGTGCCAGCAGCTTAGATAGGACAGGGTTTAACTATGGCTACACCTTC.

The rearrangement links TRBV7-8 to TRBJ2-1; TRBD1 matches 8 bases. The CDR3 spans 13 residues. Germline assignment: CDR1 SGHVS and CDR2 FQNEAQ. Trimming took 2 bases from V and 8 from J; bases not matched to a gene: 2. In nucleotides, the CDR3 is TGTGCCAGCAGCTTACCAGGGGGCTATGAGCAGTTCTTC. Translated, it gives CASSLPGGYEQFF.

The chain uses TRBV7-2 and TRBJ1-6; TRBD1 is a possible D gene (5 bases). The length of the CDR3 is 15 residues. V lost 2 bases and J lost 11, with 16 bases in between. Germline-derived CDR1 and CDR2 are SGHTA and FQGNSA. CDR3 in DNA: TGTGCCAGCAGCTTAAACGGCCAGGGCTTCGCACCCCTCCACTTT. It translates to CASSLNGQGFAPLHF.

The chain couples TRBV5-6 to TRBJ2-7; D is undetermined. Trimming took 1 base from V and 4 from J, leaving 9 bases between them. Germline V gene lookup returns CDR1 SGHDT and CDR2 YYEEEE. This CDR3 has 13 amino acids. The CDR3 nucleotides read TGTGCCAGCAGCTTGTACAGTGGATACGAGCAGTACTTC. This codes for CASSLYSGYEQYF.

This rearrangement joins TRBV6-1 to TRBJ2-5; D unclear. Trimming shortened V by 7 bases and J by 4 bases, and 13 bases separated the two germline ends. Germline values: CDR1 MNHNS, CDR2 SASEGT. The length of the CDR3 is 13 residues. CDR3 sequence reads: CASTIGARETQYF. In DNA form, the CDR3 reads TGTGCCAGCACGATAGGAGCAAGAGAGACCCAGTACTTC.

In this sample, this clone turned up once. The J gene is TRBJ2-3, the V gene TRBV7-8; a possible D gene is TRBD2 (7 bases). V lost 5 bases and J lost 3, with 15 bases in between. This CDR3 has 15 amino acids. Germline loops: CDR1 SGHVS, CDR2 FQNEAQ. The chain's CDR3 is CASSPPRGGTDTQYF. DNA of the CDR3: TGTGCCAGCAGCCCCCCGAGGGGGGGAACAGATACGCAGTATTTT.

The chain has TRBV2 and TRBJ1-2, with 9 bases identical to TRBD1. V was pared by 4 bases and J by 3 bases, with 6 bases of the junction left unmatched. Germline V gives CDR1 SNHLY, CDR2 FYNNEI. The CDR3 runs to 15 residues. The CDR3 DNA reads as TGTGCCAGCAGTGCGACGACAGGGGGGGACTATGGCTACACCTTC. As protein: CASSATTGGDYGYTF.

In its sample, this clone was seen once. This sequence joins TRBV5-6 and TRBJ2-1; D not resolved. This CDR3 is 15 amino acids long. In germline, CDR1 is SGHDT, CDR2 YYEEEE. Trimming stripped 2 bases from V and 3 bases from J, with 12 bases between. DNA for the CDR3: TGTGCCAGCAGCTTCAGAGGCAGTAACTACAATGAGCAGTTCTTC. Protein product: CASSFRGSNYNEQFF.

This chain links TRBV7-9 with TRBJ1-4; D is unresolved. Germline V lookup: CDR1 SEHNR, CDR2 FQNEAQ (reference sequence). The CDR3 extends over 14 amino acids. The V and J ends lost 5 bases and 0 bases respectively, with 7 bases between them. Here the CDR3 DNA reads TGTGCCAGCAGCATGGAGGCAACTAATGAAAAACTGTTTTTT. Translating gives CASSMEATNEKLFF.

Only a few counts were recorded for this clone. The chain recombines TRBV30 with TRBJ2-7; D unclear. The CDR3 runs 15 residues. V dropped 0 bases and J dropped 0 bases, with 12 bases sitting between them. Germline V gene lookup returns CDR1 GTSNPN and CDR2 SVGIG (reference sequence). CDR3 amino acids: CAWSVALSSSYEQYF. CDR3 bases: TGTGCCTGGAGTGTAGCCTTGAGCAGCTCCTACGAGCAGTACTTC.

V usage is TRBV18 and J usage is TRBJ1-2, with 9 nucleotides matching TRBD1. V dropped 2 bases and J dropped 6; count of bases not matched to a gene: 4. The germline gives CDR1 KGHSH, CDR2 LQKENI. This CDR3 is built from 14 residues. The CDR3 reads CASSPYGQGHGYTF. Written as DNA, the CDR3 is TGTGCCAGCTCACCATATGGACAGGGGCATGGCTACACCTTC.

The J gene is TRBJ2-5, the V gene TRBV15, with TRBD1 identical over 7 bases. The CDR3 totals 13 residues. V lost 9 bases and J lost 0; bases outside the gene matches: 4. In germline, CDR1 is LNHNV, CDR2 YYDKDF (reference sequence). DNA for the CDR3: TGTGCCACTATGACAGGGTACCAAGAGACCCAGTACTTC. Amino acid sequence: CATMTGYQETQYF.

The rearrangement uses TRBV27 and TRBJ2-1, with D perhaps matching TRBD2 (6 bases). The CDR3 is made up of 16 amino acids. The V end was cut by 1 base, the J end by 1 base, with 11 bases between. Germline CDR1 MNHEY, CDR2 SMNVEV (reference sequence). The CDR3 loop is CASSLWGSGSYNEQFF. CDR3 coding DNA: TGTGCCAGCAGTTTATGGGGCAGCGGGTCCTACAATGAGCAGTTCTTC.

The rearrangement uses TRBV2 and TRBJ1-2; no definite D call. Trimming removed 7 bases at V and 0 bases at J, with 9 bases between. The CDR3 totals 13 residues. Germline CDR1 and CDR2: SNHLY and FYNNEI. CDR3 DNA sequence: TGTGCCAGCACCGGTTCAGCTAACTATGGCTACACCTTC. Protein sequence: CASTGSANYGYTF.

This clone occurred once. The V gene is TRBV21-1, the J gene TRBJ2-7; TRBD2 was called by the table and not checked on the DNA. TRBV21-1 is noted as a pseudogene. This CDR3 spans 15 amino acids. The CDR3: CASSKIRGAGYEQYF. In DNA form, the CDR3 reads TGTGCCAGCAGCAAAATTCGGGGGGCGGGCTACGAGCAGTACTTC.

V is TRBV27 and J is TRBJ2-5; D remains unclear. V lost 8 bases, J lost 5 bases, and 15 bases lay in between. The CDR3 is 13 residues long. The germline gives CDR1 MNHEY, CDR2 SMNVEV (reference sequence). Written as DNA, the CDR3 is TGTGCCAGCCGCAGCAGTGGTCGGGAGACCCAGTACTTC. It specifies CASRSSGRETQYF.

There are a few counts of this clone. The chain combines TRBV5-1 with TRBJ1-6; D is undetermined. Germline CDR1 SGHRS, CDR2 YFSETQ. V was pared by 0 bases and J by 8 bases, with 3 bases between. There are 12 residues in the CDR3. CDR3 sequence: CASSLGYSPLHF. The CDR3 DNA reads TGCGCCAGCAGCTTGGGGTATTCACCCCTCCACTTT.